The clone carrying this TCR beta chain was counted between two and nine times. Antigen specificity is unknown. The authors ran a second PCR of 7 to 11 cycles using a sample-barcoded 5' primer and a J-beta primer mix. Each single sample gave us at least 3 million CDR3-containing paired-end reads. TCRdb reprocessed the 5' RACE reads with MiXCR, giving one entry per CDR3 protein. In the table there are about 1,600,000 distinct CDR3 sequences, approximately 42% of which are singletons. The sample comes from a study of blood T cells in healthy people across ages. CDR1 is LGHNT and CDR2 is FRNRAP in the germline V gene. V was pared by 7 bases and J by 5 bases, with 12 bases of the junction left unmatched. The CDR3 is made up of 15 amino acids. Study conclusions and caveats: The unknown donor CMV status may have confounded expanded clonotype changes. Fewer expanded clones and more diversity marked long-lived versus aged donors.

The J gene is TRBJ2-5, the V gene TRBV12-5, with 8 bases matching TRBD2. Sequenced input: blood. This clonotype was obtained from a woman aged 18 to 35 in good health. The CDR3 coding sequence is TGTGCTAGTGCCGGTCAAGCGGGAGTTGGGGAGACCCAGTACTTC. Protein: CASAGQAGVGETQYF. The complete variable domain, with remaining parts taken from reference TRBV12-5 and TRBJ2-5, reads DARVTQTPRHKVTEMGQEVTMRCQPILGHNTVFWYRQTMMQGLELLAYFRNRAPLDDSGMPKDRFSAEMPDATLATLKIQPSEPRDSAVYFCASAGQAGVGETQYFGPGTRLLVL.